This T cell receptor (beta chain) emerged from a study of control samples from healthy donors and cancer patients. The protocol was immunoSEQ multiplex PCR, while the TCRdb copy is restricted to in-frame clones and leaves out a portion. The repertoire includes under 200,000 clones, roughly 91% of them detected once, and about 1.6% sits in the top ten. This receptor was identified in a woman aged 30 to 39 in good health. Sequencing was performed on blood.

As DNA, the CDR3 is TGTGCCAGTAGTATAGAGGGGAGAGAGACCCAGTACTTC. Translation: CASSIEGRETQYF. The V and J genes are TRBV19 and TRBJ2-5; D may be TRBD2 (5 bases). Trimming cost V 0 bases and J 4 bases, with 6 bases left between them. CDR1 and CDR2 from the germline V gene are LNHDA and SQIVND (reference sequence). The CDR3 runs to 13 residues.